These T cell receptor beta chains were read from a single sample in a study of identical twins. TCRdb re-derived calls from the 5' RACE reads in MiXCR, one entry per CDR3 protein. The data hold roughly 260,000 distinct CDR3 sequences, with approximately 7.8% observed a single time. These data were likewise used in another study, on yellow fever vaccine responses in identical twins.

The specimen was CD8+ T cells sorted from blood. These receptors were collected from a young woman in good health. Both conserved end residues are part of each CDR3.

length: 11
V: TRBV4-2
CDR3: CASSGRNEQFF

length: 14
V: TRBV20-1
CDR3: CSARGQGVVNEQFF

length: 15
V: TRBV11-3
CDR3: CASSLVSGSLYEQFF

length: 13
V: TRBV5-5
CDR3: CASSLDPDSPLHF

length: 14
V: TRBV27
CDR3: CASSSWTTGNEQFF

length: 14
V: TRBV3-1
CDR3: CASSQVWPPDEQFF

length: 20
V: TRBV5-1
CDR3: CASSLTPGLAGGRGYNEQFF

length: 13
V: TRBV6-1
CDR3: CASRQTTNGKLFF

length: 15
V: TRBV9
CDR3: CASSVRQGLLNEQFF

length: 15
V: TRBV7-9
CDR3: CASSPGAVGYNEQFF

length: 16
V: TRBV12-3/TRBV12-4
CDR3: CASSKTGTYRFRELFF

length: 16
V: TRBV28
CDR3: CASSLLAGPEVLTQYF

length: 16
V: TRBV10-3
CDR3: CAISDHSEAPYNEQFF

length: 13
V: TRBV9
CDR3: CASSVVDGYEQYF

length: 15
V: TRBV6-1
CDR3: CASSSLAGSKDTQYF

length: 14
V: TRBV2
CDR3: CASSEVGRNNEQFF

length: 14
V: TRBV7-8
CDR3: CASSLDRLNEKLFF

length: 14
V: TRBV5-5
CDR3: CASSFDQGITEAFF

length: 16
V: TRBV7-2
CDR3: CASSLVGAFPTDTQYF

length: 16
V: TRBV4-1
CDR3: CASSQPVGAGANVLTF

length: 15
V: TRBV4-1
CDR3: CASSPSGGPSDTQYF

length: 14
V: TRBV2
CDR3: CASSQIQGTHEQYF

length: 17
V: TRBV2
CDR3: CASSEAVRGPYQETQYF

length: 17
V: TRBV4-1
CDR3: CASSTSLAGGGYNEQFF

length: 14
V: TRBV6-4
CDR3: CASSDQSGGTEAFF

length: 15
V: TRBV29-1
CDR3: CSVEPTGHPTDTQYF

length: 16
V: TRBV6-1
CDR3: CASSEFVGSGANVLTF

length: 15
V: TRBV4-1
CDR3: CASSPRTGGSYEQYF

length: 15
V: TRBV4-1
CDR3: CASSQEWSERDEQFF

length: 15
V: TRBV20-1
CDR3: CSARDSGGFYNEQFF

length: 17
V: TRBV6-5
CDR3: CASSYSFSGKSADTQYF

length: 15
V: TRBV25-1
CDR3: CASSEWVISQETQYF

length: 14
V: TRBV12-3/TRBV12-4
CDR3: CASSSGKFNSPLHF

length: 13
V: TRBV5-5
CDR3: CASSSRSFYEQFF

length: 14
V: TRBV24-1
CDR3: CATSERGLDDEQYF

length: 15
V: TRBV6-5
CDR3: CASSYDGGHTDTQYF

length: 16
V: TRBV10-3
CDR3: CAISEERPSSYNEQFF

length: 11
V: TRBV29-1
CDR3: CSDQGDYGYTF

length: 11
V: TRBV5-6
CDR3: CASSFLDRAFF

length: 14
V: TRBV6-2/TRBV6-3
CDR3: CASLGDHSNQPQHF

length: 15
V: TRBV4-2
CDR3: CASSQESGGAREQFF

length: 15
V: TRBV11-3
CDR3: CASSVAREYNYGYTF

length: 14
V: TRBV28
CDR3: CASSLWAGSGELFF

length: 12
V: TRBV29-1
CDR3: CSVADGFYGYTF

length: 11
V: TRBV20-1
CDR3: CSAEFPDTQYF

length: 15
V: TRBV6-5
CDR3: CASSYGTGGNYGYTF

length: 15
V: TRBV7-9
CDR3: CASSFGLQKYNEQFF

length: 16
V: TRBV20-1
CDR3: CSASYARSIGTDTQYF

length: 12
V: TRBV10-3
CDR3: CAISERVDEQYF

length: 16
V: TRBV7-6
CDR3: CASSSHSGGAGETQYF

length: 15
V: TRBV5-6
CDR3: CASSFGTGGNQPQHF